This TCR beta chain was sequenced for a study of blood T cell repertoires in COVID-19. In Seattle, patients joined the study during active infection and were tracked longitudinally. Germline lookup yields CDR1 MNHEY and CDR2 SVGAGI. CDR3 length equals 13 residues. Deletions cut 11 bases from V and 0 bases from J, with 13 bases between. Sequencing used immunoSEQ multiplex PCR; TCRdb keeps in-frame clones, though not all of them. The sample includes 300,000 to 350,000 clones, roughly nine tenths of them seen just once. The chain carries TRBV6-5 and TRBJ2-5; D is undetermined. Material: peripheral blood. The TCR comes from a woman aged 30 to 39 with COVID-19, enrolled during active disease. The CDR3 bases are TGTGCCGGGTTAGGAGCGTACCAAGAGACCCAGTACTTC. This sequence encodes CAGLGAYQETQYF.